This T cell receptor beta chain was sequenced in a study of T cell repertoires in cytomegalovirus infection. Study as a whole: It was the public TCR beta signatures that indicated both CMV infection and matching HLA type.

The CDR3 extends over 14 amino acids. Between the trimmed V and J ends, which lost 0 bases and 1 base, there was a span of 9 bases. CDR1 is DFQATT and CDR2 is SNEGSKA in the germline V gene (reference sequence). Study observations and caveats: In two of eight donors, the top clonotype was HLA-C-restricted CMV-specific.

This clonotype has just a few counts. Its antigen is undetermined. TCRdb independently ran MiXCR on the reads; one entry per CDR3 protein. The table lists hundreds of thousands of distinct CDR3 sequences, roughly a tenth of them singletons. This clonotype was obtained from a human donor in good health (CMV status not recorded). Some clones in this sample may be carry-over from other donors' samples. Sequences were obtained from PBMCs. The chain couples TRBV20-1 to TRBJ2-5, with D unresolved. CDR3 DNA sequence: TGCAGTGCTAGAGAGGTTGAAAGCCAAGAGACCCAGTACTTC. Its protein product is CSAREVESQETQYF.